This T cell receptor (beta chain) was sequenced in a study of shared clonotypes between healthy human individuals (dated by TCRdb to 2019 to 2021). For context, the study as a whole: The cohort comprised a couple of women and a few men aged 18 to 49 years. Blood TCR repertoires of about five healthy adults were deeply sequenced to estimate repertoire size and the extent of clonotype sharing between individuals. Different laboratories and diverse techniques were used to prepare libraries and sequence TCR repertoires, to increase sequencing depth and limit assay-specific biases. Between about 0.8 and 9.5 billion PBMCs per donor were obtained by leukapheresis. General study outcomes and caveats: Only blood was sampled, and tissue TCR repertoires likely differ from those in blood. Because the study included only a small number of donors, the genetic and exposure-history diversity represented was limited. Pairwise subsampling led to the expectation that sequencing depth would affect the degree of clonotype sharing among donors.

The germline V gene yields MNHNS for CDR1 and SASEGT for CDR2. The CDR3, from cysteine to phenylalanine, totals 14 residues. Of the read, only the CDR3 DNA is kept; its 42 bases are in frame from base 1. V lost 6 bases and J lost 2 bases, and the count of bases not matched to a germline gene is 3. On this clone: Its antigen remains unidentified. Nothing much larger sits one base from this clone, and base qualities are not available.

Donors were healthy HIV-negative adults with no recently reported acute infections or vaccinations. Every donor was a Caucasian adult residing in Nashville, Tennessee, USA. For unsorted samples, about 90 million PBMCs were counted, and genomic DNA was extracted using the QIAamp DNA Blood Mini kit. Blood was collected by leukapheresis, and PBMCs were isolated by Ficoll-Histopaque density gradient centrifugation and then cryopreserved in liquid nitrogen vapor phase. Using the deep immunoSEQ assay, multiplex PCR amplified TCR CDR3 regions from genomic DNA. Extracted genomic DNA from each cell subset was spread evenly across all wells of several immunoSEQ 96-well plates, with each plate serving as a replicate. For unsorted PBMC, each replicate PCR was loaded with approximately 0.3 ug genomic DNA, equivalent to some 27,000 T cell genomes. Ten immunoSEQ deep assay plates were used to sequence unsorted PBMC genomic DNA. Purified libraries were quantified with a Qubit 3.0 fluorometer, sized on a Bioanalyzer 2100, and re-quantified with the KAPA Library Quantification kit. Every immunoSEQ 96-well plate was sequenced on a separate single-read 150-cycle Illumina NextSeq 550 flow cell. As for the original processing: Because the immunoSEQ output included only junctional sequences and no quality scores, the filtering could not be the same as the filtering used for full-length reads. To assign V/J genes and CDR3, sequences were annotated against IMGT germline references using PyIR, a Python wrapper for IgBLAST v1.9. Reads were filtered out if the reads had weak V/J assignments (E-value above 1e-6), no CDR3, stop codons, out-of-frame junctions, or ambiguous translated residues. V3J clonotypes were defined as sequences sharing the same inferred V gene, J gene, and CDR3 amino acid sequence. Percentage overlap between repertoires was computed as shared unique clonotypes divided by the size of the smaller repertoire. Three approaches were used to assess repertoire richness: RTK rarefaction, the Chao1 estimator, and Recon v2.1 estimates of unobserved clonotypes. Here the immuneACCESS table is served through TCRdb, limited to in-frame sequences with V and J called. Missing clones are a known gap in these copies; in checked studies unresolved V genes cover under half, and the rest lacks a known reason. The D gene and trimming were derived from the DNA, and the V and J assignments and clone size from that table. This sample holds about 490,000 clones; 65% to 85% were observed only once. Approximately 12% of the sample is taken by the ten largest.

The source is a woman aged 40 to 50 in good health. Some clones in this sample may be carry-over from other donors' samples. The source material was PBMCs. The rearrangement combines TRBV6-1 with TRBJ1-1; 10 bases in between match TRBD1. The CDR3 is CASSWDRGNTEAFF. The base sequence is TGTGCCAGCAGCTGGGACAGGGGAAACACTGAAGCTTTCTTT.